Listed below are T cell receptor beta chains from one sample, sequenced in a study of shared clonotypes between healthy human individuals. Data came from immunoSEQ multiplex PCR; TCRdb stores just in-frame clones and leaves some out. The data hold some 1.5 million clones, with around 97% observed a single time. What was sequenced was naive CD4+ T cells sorted from blood. These receptor sequences come from a man aged 25-45 years in good health. The CDR3 runs from the conserved cysteine through the conserved F or W. A D gene is named only where the DNA matches it firmly. The size entry is marked missing in some rows and otherwise reads once, few, many or a size class.

v_gene: TRBV19
j_gene: TRBJ2-3
d_gene: TRBD2
abundance: .
CDR3nt: TGTGCCAGTAGAACCGAACTAGCGGGAGAATCGGATACGCAGTATTTT
CDR3aa: CASRTELAGESDTQYF

v_gene: TRBV5-5
j_gene: TRBJ2-1
d_gene: TRBD2
abundance: .
CDR3nt: TGTGCCAGCAGCACCGGGACTAACTCCTACAATGAGCAGTTCTTC
CDR3aa: CASSTGTNSYNEQFF

v_gene: TRBV15
j_gene: TRBJ1-3
d_gene: .
abundance: .
CDR3nt: TGTGCCACCAGCAGAGATCATCAGTCTGGAAACACCATATATTTT
CDR3aa: CATSRDHQSGNTIYF

v_gene: TRBV5-4
j_gene: TRBJ2-3
d_gene: TRBD1
abundance: .
CDR3nt: TGTGCCAGCAGCGGCAGGGACAGACCAGATACGCAGTATTTT
CDR3aa: CASSGRDRPDTQYF

v_gene: TRBV11-2
j_gene: TRBJ2-5
d_gene: .
abundance: .
CDR3nt: TGTGCCAGCAGCCAAGACAGGTGGGAAGAGACCCAGTACTTC
CDR3aa: CASSQDRWEETQYF

v_gene: TRBV6-5
j_gene: TRBJ1-1
d_gene: .
abundance: .
CDR3nt: TGTGCCAGCAGTTACGGAAGAATAGCTTTCTTT
CDR3aa: CASSYGRIAFF

v_gene: TRBV5-6
j_gene: TRBJ2-2
d_gene: .
abundance: .
CDR3nt: TGTGCCAGCAGCTTGGTGGCAGGGACTGGCACCGGGGAGCTGTTTTTT
CDR3aa: CASSLVAGTGTGELFF

v_gene: TRBV27
j_gene: TRBJ1-5
d_gene: .
abundance: once
CDR3nt: TGTGCCAGCAGCCCCAGGAGAAGCAATCAGCCCCAGCATTTT
CDR3aa: CASSPRRSNQPQHF

v_gene: TRBV5-1
j_gene: TRBJ2-7
d_gene: TRBD1
abundance: once
CDR3nt: TGCGCCAGCAGCTTGTGGGACAGTTCCTACGAGCAGTACTTC
CDR3aa: CASSLWDSSYEQYF

v_gene: TRBV18
j_gene: TRBJ1-5
d_gene: .
abundance: .
CDR3nt: TGTGCCAGCTCACCACGCGGGTCATGGCAGCCCCAGCATTTT
CDR3aa: CASSPRGSWQPQHF

v_gene: TRBV2
j_gene: TRBJ1-2
d_gene: TRBD1
abundance: few
CDR3nt: TGTGCCAGCAGTGGGGGACAGGGATCTGGCTACACCTTC
CDR3aa: CASSGGQGSGYTF